These 21 T cell receptor beta chains share one sample of origin, sequenced in a study of blood T cell repertoires in COVID-19. Assay used: immunoSEQ multiplex PCR; TCRdb lists only in-frame clones, some missing. Here the sample spans some 670,000 clones, about 90% being singletons. What was sequenced was peripheral blood. These receptors all stem from a woman in her late teens or twenties with acute or convalescent COVID-19.

This chain joins TRBV2 and TRBJ2-7; D is perhaps TRBD1 (9 bases). The CDR3 consists of 15 residues. Germline CDR1 is SNHLY and CDR2 is FYNNEI. V dropped 5 bases and J dropped 7 bases, with 21 bases sitting between them. CDR3 bases: TGTGCCAGCAGTCGGGGGGGACAGGGTAACGGTGAGCAGTACTTC. It encodes CASSRGGQGNGEQYF.

The CDR3 sequence: CAISVDRASEKLFF. DNA of the CDR3: TGTGCCATCAGCGTGGACAGGGCAAGTGAAAAACTGTTTTTT. The chain is built from TRBV10-3 and TRBJ1-4; 8 bases match TRBD1. The junction had 7 bases not matched to a gene; V was cut back by 6 bases and J by 7 bases. CDR1 and CDR2 from the germline V gene are ENHRY and SYGVKD. The CDR3 has 14 amino acids.

In its sample, this clone was seen once. The chain combines TRBV4-2 with TRBJ1-2; a weak D match, TRBD1 (6 bases). Germline V gene sequence: CDR1 LGHNA, CDR2 YNFKEQ. Trimming stripped 3 bases from V and 7 bases from J, with 9 bases between. The CDR3 is 12 residues long. The CDR3 DNA follows: TGTGCCAGCAGCCACGTGGGGGCTGGCTACACCTTC. Protein: CASSHVGAGYTF.

The V call is TRBV18, the J call TRBJ2-1; 10 positions match TRBD1. J lost 2 bases, V lost 5 bases, and 9 bases had no gene match. This CDR3 is 17 amino acids long. Germline CDR1 reads KGHSH; CDR2 reads LQKENI. The CDR3 region is CASSRTGGDLTYNEQFF. The CDR3 coding sequence is TGTGCCAGCTCAAGGACAGGGGGGGATTTAACCTACAATGAGCAGTTCTTC.

The V and J genes are TRBV7-9 and TRBJ1-4, with unresolved D. The germline V gene has CDR1 SEHNR and CDR2 FQNEAQ (reference sequence). The V end was cut by 4 bases, the J end by 4 bases, with 13 bases between. This CDR3 is built from 15 residues. This chain's CDR3 is CASSSGSGVNEKLFF. CDR3 bases: TGTGCCAGCAGCTCCGGGAGCGGAGTTAATGAAAAACTGTTTTTT. Using reference TRBV7-9 and TRBJ1-4 for the parts outside the CDR3, the full variable domain is DTGVSQNPRHKITKRGQNVTFRCDPISEHNRLYWYRQTLGQGPEFLTYFQNEAQLEKSRLLSDRFSAERPKGSFSTLEIQRTEQGDSAMYLCASSSGSGVNEKLFFGSGTQLSVL.

The chain links TRBV6-6 to TRBJ1-4; the D gene is possibly TRBD1 (6 bases). This CDR3 has 15 residues. Germline CDR1 and CDR2: MNHNY and SVGAGI (reference sequence). The ends were cut back, 6 bases at V and 3 bases at J, with 14 bases in the middle. DNA for the CDR3: TGTGCCAGCAGCCAGCACAGGGCCTCTAATGAAAAACTGTTTTTT. It specifies CASSQHRASNEKLFF.

The chain links TRBV2 to TRBJ1-5; D is possibly TRBD1 (5 bases). Trimming shortened V by 4 bases and J by 4 bases, and 14 bases separated the two germline ends. Germline V CDR1 and CDR2: SNHLY, FYNNEI. The length of the CDR3 is 15 residues. CDR3: CASSAVGGENQPQHF. CDR3 nucleotides: TGTGCCAGCAGTGCGGTCGGGGGGGAAAATCAGCCCCAGCATTTT.

V usage is TRBV25-1 and J usage is TRBJ1-2; D is perhaps TRBD1 (5 bases). The CDR3 totals 15 residues. V lost 1 base to trimming and J lost 1 base, with 10 bases between them. CDR1 and CDR2 from the germline V gene are MGHDK and SYGVNS. The CDR3 sequence: CASSEWRQRNYGYTF. In nucleotides, the CDR3 is TGTGCCAGCAGTGAATGGCGACAGCGTAACTATGGCTACACCTTC.

The CDR3 coding sequence is TGTGCCAGCAGTTTGGGACGGGGGGGAAATCAGCCCCAGCATTTT. Its protein is CASSLGRGGNQPQHF. This chain joins TRBV27 and TRBJ1-5; D may be TRBD1 (5 bases). The V gene's germline CDR1 is MNHEY and CDR2 SMNVEV (reference sequence). The CDR3 is 15 residues long. The V end lost 3 bases, the J end lost 4 bases, and 13 bases lay between the germline ends.

The chain carries TRBV6-5 and TRBJ1-2; a possible D gene is TRBD1 (6 bases). The CDR3 is 14 residues long. Trimming removed 0 bases from V and 6 bases from J, with 11 bases in between. Germline V CDR1 and CDR2: MNHEY, SVGAGI. The CDR3: CASSYSPRQDGYTF. The CDR3 region has the DNA TGTGCCAGCAGTTACTCTCCCCGACAGGATGGCTACACCTTC.

This sequence joins TRBV24-1 and TRBJ1-2, with D possibly TRBD1 on 6 matching bases. Germline CDR1 and CDR2: KGHDR and SFDVKD. The CDR3 consists of 13 residues. Trimming took off 5 bases at V and 3 bases at J, with 9 bases between the two ends. CDR3 in DNA: TGTGCCACCAGTGCCGGGGGGCACTATGGCTACACCTTC. Encoded protein: CATSAGGHYGYTF.

The chain joins TRBV7-9 to TRBJ1-5; 7 nucleotides match TRBD1. Germline V gene data show CDR1 as SEHNR and CDR2 as FQNEAQ (reference sequence). The CDR3 loop spans 14 amino acids. The junction had 1 base not matched to a gene; V was cut back by 2 bases and J by 3 bases. CDR3 bases: TGTGCCAGCAGCTTAACAGGGGACAATCAGCCCCAGCATTTT. Translating it yields CASSLTGDNQPQHF.

V gene TRBV6-5 combines with J gene TRBJ2-7; D is ambiguous. There are 11 residues in the CDR3. Trimming cost V 8 bases and J 3 bases, with 8 bases left between them. CDR1 and CDR2 (germline): MNHEY, SVGAGI. CDR3 bases: TGTGCCAGCTTAGCTAGCTACGAGCAGTACTTC. This sequence encodes CASLASYEQYF.

This clone was picked up one time. This chain connects TRBV7-8 to TRBJ1-1, with D possibly being TRBD1 (5 bases). Germline V gene sequence: CDR1 SGHVS, CDR2 FQNEAQ. The CDR3 length is 16 residues. The germline V and J ends were trimmed by 5 bases and 0 bases, with 16 bases remaining between them. Here the CDR3 DNA reads TGTGCCAGCAGCGGACGAAGAATAGGGGTGAACACTGAAGCTTTCTTT. Translating gives CASSGRRIGVNTEAFF.

V gene TRBV24-1 combines with J gene TRBJ2-1, with 12 positions matching TRBD2. The CDR3 is made up of 17 amino acids. CDR1 and CDR2 from the germline V gene are KGHDR and SFDVKD. V was pared by 0 bases and J by 5 bases, with 4 bases of the junction left unmatched. CDR3 loop: CATSDLGLAGPNNEQFF. As DNA, the CDR3 is TGTGCCACCAGTGATTTGGGACTAGCGGGGCCGAACAATGAGCAGTTCTTC.

On this clone: The identical CDR3 is also encoded by other nucleotide sequences in the sample. The genes are TRBV7-2 and TRBJ2-7, with 10 positions matching TRBD1. Germline V CDR1 and CDR2: SGHTA, FQGNSA. The CDR3 length is 14 residues. V gave up 1 base and J gave up 4 bases; unmatched junction bases: 1. The CDR3, as DNA: TGTGCCAGCAGCTTAGGACAGGGGGCGTACGAGCAGTACTTC. Protein: CASSLGQGAYEQYF.

V is TRBV5-1 and J is TRBJ2-7; 8 nucleotides line up with TRBD1. The CDR3 has 14 residues. Germline CDR1 reads SGHRS; CDR2 reads YFSETQ. V shed 4 bases and J 4 bases; nucleotides not matched to a gene: 7. CDR3 bases: TGCGCCAGCAGCACCTGGACAGGGCCGTACGAGCAGTACTTC. This gives the protein CASSTWTGPYEQYF.

The chain's CDR3 is CASSVGGHYGYTF. The CDR3 DNA sequence: TGTGCCAGCAGTGTCGGGGGACACTATGGCTACACCTTC. The chain is built from TRBV28 and TRBJ1-2; the D gene is possibly TRBD1 (5 bases). V dropped 5 bases and J dropped 3 bases, with 10 bases sitting between them. This CDR3 is 13 amino acids long. In germline, CDR1 is MDHEN, CDR2 SYDVKM.

The gene calls are TRBV6-2 or TRBV6-3 and TRBJ1-5, with TRBD1 matching 8 bases. J lost 0 bases, V lost 0 bases, and 7 bases had no gene match. CDR3 size: 18 residues. Looked up from germline, CDR1 is MNHEY and CDR2 is SVGEGT. The CDR3, as DNA: TGTGCCAGCAGTTACTCGCTGGACAGGGAGGTTAGCAATCAGCCCCAGCATTTT. Protein product: CASSYSLDREVSNQPQHF.

This clone was counted once. This chain uses TRBV7-9 with TRBJ2-3; D might be TRBD2 (5 bases). CDR1 and CDR2 from the germline V gene are SEHNR and FQNEAQ (reference sequence). The V and J ends lost 5 bases and 6 bases respectively, with 15 bases between them. CDR3 size: 14 residues. The CDR3: CASSRAPTGDTQYF. The CDR3 coding sequence is TGTGCCAGCAGCCGGGCCCCCACGGGGGATACGCAGTATTTT. Variable domain in full (rest from reference TRBV7-9 and TRBJ2-3): DTGVSQNPRHKITKRGQNVTFRCDPISEHNRLYWYRQTLGQGPEFLTYFQNEAQLEKSRLLSDRFSAERPKGSFSTLEIQRTEQGDSAMYLCASSRAPTGDTQYFGPGTRLTVL.

The chain couples TRBV29-1 to TRBJ1-1; D remains unclear. The V end was cut by 4 bases, the J end by 2 bases, with 8 bases between. The CDR3 has 12 amino acids. Per germline, CDR1 SQVTM and CDR2 ANQGSEA. CDR3 bases: TGCAGCGTTGGGTCGGTTAACACTGAAGCTTTCTTT. Its protein product is CSVGSVNTEAFF.